This TCR beta chain was documented in a study of blood T cell repertoires in COVID-19. Whole-study context: Spain, Italy and the United States supplied samples that represented acute and convalescent COVID-19. Sources were T cells, B-cell-depleted T cells, or PBMCs; the material itself was cDNA or gDNA.

Per the study methods: Scientists estimated how many nucleated cells there were by amplifying reference gene primers. Using immunoSEQ multiplex PCR, the repertoire was profiled, and TCRdb retains in-frame clones only, with some absent. The DNA was the basis for D and trimming; V, J and clone size are from that table. The repertoire holds 150,000 to 200,000 clones, with approximately 79% as singletons. Per the germline V gene, CDR1 is SGHVS and CDR2 is FNYEAQ. CDR3 length equals 16 residues. J lost 2 bases, V lost 5 bases, and 9 bases had no gene match. The sequence derives from a man aged 55 to 70 with active or convalescent COVID-19. J is TRBJ2-4 and V is TRBV7-6, with 7 bases aligning to TRBD2. Sequenced: peripheral blood. The CDR3 sequence is CASSPIAGLTKNIQYF. The CDR3 DNA reads as TGTGCCAGCAGCCCAATAGCGGGCCTCACCAAAAACATTCAGTACTTC.